This T cell receptor beta chain is from a study of blood T cell repertoires in COVID-19. In the study overall: COVID-19 samples collected from the United States, Italy and Spain covered acute and convalescent phases. Sources were T cells, B-cell-depleted T cells, or PBMCs; the material itself was cDNA or gDNA.

Authors' methods: It was from reference gene primer amplification that nucleated cell counts were estimated. TCRdb keeps only in-frame clones here, not all; method: immunoSEQ multiplex PCR. D and trimming were read from the DNA, whereas the V and J calls and clone size are those reported in that table. This sample carries about 140,000 clones, roughly 80% of them seen once, and the ten largest clones take approximately 3.9%. This clone was seen once. The CDR3 runs 14 residues. The germline CDR1 and CDR2 sequences are MNHEY and SVGAGI. This TCR came from a woman in her sixties with acute or convalescent COVID-19. The rearrangement links TRBV6-5 to TRBJ1-1; D unclear. Sequencing was done on a sample of peripheral blood. CDR3 residues: CGTRVTNMNTEAFF. CDR3 DNA sequence: TGTGGAACGCGGGTAACTAATATGAACACTGAAGCTTTCTTT.